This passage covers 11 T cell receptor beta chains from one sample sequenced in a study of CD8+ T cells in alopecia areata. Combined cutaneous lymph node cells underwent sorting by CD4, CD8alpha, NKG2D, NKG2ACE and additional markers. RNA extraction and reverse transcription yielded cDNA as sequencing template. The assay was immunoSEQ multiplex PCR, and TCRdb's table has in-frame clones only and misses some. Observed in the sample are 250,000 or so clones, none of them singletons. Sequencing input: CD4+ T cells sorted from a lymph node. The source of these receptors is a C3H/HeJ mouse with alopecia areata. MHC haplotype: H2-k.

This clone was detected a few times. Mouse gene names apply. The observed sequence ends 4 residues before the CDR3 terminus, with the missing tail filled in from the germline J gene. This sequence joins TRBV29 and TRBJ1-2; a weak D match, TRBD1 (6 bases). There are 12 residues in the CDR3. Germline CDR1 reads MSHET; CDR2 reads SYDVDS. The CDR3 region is CASSTGRTDYTF. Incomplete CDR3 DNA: TGTGCTAGCAGCACAGGGAGGACC.

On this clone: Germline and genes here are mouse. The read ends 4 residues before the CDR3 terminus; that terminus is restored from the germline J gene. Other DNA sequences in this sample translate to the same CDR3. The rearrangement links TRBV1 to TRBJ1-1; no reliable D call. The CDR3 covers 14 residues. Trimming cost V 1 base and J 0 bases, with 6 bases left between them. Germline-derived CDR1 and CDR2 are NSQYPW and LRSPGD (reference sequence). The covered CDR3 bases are TGCACCTGCAGTGCAGGTAGAGCAAACACA. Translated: CTCSAGRANT. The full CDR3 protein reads CTCSAGRANTEVFF.

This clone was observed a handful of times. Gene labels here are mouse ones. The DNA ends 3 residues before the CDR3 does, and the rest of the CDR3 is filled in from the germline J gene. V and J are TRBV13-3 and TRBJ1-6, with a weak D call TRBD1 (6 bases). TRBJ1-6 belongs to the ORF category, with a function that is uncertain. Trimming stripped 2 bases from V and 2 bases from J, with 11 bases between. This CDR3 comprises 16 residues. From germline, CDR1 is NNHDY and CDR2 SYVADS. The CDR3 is CASSDRTGPYNSPLYF. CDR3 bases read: TGTGCCAGCAGTGACCGAACAGGGCCCTATAATTCGCCC.

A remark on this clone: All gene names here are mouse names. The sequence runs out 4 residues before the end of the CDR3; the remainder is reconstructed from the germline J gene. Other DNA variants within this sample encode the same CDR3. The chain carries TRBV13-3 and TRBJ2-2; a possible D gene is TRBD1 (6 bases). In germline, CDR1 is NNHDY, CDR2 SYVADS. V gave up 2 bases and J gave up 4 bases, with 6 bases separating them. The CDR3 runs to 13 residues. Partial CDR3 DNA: TGTGCCAGCAGTGACAGGGGCACCGGG. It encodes CASSDRGTG. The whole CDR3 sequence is CASSDRGTGQLYF.

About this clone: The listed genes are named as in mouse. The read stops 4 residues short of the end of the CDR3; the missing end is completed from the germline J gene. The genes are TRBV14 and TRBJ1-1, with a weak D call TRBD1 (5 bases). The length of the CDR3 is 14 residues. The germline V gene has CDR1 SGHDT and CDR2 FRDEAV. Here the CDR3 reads CASSRGLGGKEVFF. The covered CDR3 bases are TGTGCCAGCAGCCGGGGACTGGGGGGGAAA.

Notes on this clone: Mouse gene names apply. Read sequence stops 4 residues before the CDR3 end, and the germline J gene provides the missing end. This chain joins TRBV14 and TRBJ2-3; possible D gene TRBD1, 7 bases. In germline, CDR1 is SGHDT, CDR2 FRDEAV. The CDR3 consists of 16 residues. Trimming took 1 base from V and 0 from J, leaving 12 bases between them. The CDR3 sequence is CASSFPTGTSAETLYF. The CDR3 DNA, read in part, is TGTGCCAGCAGTTTCCCGACAGGGACTAGTGCAGAA.

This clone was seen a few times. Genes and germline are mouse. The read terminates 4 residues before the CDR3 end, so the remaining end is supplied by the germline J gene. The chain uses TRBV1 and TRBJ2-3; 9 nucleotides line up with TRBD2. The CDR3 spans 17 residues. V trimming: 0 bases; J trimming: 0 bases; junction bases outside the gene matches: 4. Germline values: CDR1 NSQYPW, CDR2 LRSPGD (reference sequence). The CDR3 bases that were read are TGCACCTGCAGTGCAGATACTGGGGGGCCTAGTGCAGAA. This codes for CTCSADTGGPSAE. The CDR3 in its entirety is CTCSADTGGPSAETLYF. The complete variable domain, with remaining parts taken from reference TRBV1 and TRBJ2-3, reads VTLLEQNPRWRLVPRGQAVNLRCILKNSQYPWMSWYQQDLQKQLQWLFTLRSPGDKEVKSLPGADYLATRVTDTELRLQVANMSQGRTLYCTCSADTGGPSAETLYFGSGTRLTVL.

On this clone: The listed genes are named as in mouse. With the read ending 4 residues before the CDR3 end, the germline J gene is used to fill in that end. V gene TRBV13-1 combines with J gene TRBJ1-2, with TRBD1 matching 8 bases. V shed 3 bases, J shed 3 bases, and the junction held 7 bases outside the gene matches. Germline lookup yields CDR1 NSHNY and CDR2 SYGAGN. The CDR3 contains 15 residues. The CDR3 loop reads CASSGTGGGDSDYTF. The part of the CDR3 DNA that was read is TGTGCCAGCAGTGGAACAGGGGGGGGAGACTCC.

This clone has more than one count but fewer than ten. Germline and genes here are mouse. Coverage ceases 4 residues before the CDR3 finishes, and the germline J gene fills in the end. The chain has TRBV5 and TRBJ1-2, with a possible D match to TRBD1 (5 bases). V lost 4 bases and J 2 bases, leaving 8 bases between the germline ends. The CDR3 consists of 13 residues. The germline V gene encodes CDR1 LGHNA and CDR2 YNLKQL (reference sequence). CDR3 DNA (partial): TGTGCCAGCAGCCGAAGACAGAACTCC. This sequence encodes CASSRRQNS. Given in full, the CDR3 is CASSRRQNSDYTF.

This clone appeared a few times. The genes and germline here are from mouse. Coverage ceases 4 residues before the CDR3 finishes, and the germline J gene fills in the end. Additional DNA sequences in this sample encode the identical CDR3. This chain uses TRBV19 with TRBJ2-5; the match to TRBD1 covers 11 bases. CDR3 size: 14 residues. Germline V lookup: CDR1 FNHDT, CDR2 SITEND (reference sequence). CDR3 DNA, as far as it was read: TGTGCCAGCAGTCTCCGGGACAGGGGGGAC. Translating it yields CASSLRDRGD. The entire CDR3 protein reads CASSLRDRGDTQYF.

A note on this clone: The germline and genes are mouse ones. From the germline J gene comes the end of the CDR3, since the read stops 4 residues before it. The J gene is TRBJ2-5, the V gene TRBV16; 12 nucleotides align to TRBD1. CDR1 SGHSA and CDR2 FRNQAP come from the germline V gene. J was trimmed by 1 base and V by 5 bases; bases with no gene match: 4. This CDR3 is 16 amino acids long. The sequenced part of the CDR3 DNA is TGTGCAAGCAGCACGGGGACAGGGGGCGACCAAGAC. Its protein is CASSTGTGGDQD. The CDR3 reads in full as CASSTGTGGDQDTQYF.